This TCR beta chain was found in a study of T cells after yellow fever vaccination. Study background: Fractions with few cells were prepared using SMART-Seq v4 Ultra Low Input. General study findings and limits: Just a small share of clonotypes turned up in the CD4 compartment as well as the CD8 compartment.

Researchers made TCR cDNA using 5'RACE template switching, and this step added a universal primer site and UMIs. TCRdb re-derived calls from the 5' RACE reads in MiXCR, one entry per CDR3 protein. Of roughly 32,000 distinct CDR3 sequences listed, 4% to 4.5% were seen once; the top ten hold 45% to 50%. The table lists this clonotype with many counts. Its antigen is currently unknown. V dropped 1 base and J dropped 7 bases, with 14 bases sitting between them. Germline lookup yields CDR1 LGHNA and CDR2 YSLEER. The CDR3 consists of 14 residues. The clonotype was recovered from a man aged 25-40 years who received the YFV17D yellow fever vaccine. The chain is built from TRBV4-3 and TRBJ2-7, with TRBD1 as a possible D gene (5 bases). The sample consisted of CD8+ T cells sorted from PBMCs, taken 5 days after the yellow fever booster vaccination. In DNA, the CDR3 is TGCGCCAGCAGCCAAGTCGGCCAGGCAGGGGAGCAGTACTTC. It specifies CASSQVGQAGEQYF.